This TCR beta chain came from a study of cytomegalovirus exposure and HLA in healthy donors. Study-wide findings and caveats: Trimming of TCR beta V- and J-genes showed a link, identified in a later analysis, to a missense DCLRE1C variant. Fewer N-insertions than the roughly 650-donor mean were reportedly shown by an Asian-associated ancestry cluster in a later analysis. Three CMV-associated chains proved CMV antigen-specific in vitro.

Germline lookup yields CDR1 LGHNA and CDR2 YNFKEQ. The CDR3 sequence is 16 residues long. Trimming at V came to 2 bases and at J to 1 base, leaving 3 bases not matched to a gene. Notes on this clone: Its antigen is unknown.

PCR used 60 Vbeta primers and 13 Jbeta primers. The table came from immunoSEQ multiplex PCR; TCRdb's copy has only in-frame clones and leaves some out. The sample has about 190,000 clones, around four fifths seen once. Sequencing was carried out using PBMCs. This chain uses TRBV4-2 with TRBJ2-2; TRBD2 matches 8 bases. The sequence was collected from a man aged 40-49 years in good health and CMV-seropositive. The CDR3 sequence: CASSQTSGGNTGELFF. DNA of the CDR3: TGTGCCAGCAGCCAAACTAGCGGAGGGAACACCGGGGAGCTGTTTTTT.